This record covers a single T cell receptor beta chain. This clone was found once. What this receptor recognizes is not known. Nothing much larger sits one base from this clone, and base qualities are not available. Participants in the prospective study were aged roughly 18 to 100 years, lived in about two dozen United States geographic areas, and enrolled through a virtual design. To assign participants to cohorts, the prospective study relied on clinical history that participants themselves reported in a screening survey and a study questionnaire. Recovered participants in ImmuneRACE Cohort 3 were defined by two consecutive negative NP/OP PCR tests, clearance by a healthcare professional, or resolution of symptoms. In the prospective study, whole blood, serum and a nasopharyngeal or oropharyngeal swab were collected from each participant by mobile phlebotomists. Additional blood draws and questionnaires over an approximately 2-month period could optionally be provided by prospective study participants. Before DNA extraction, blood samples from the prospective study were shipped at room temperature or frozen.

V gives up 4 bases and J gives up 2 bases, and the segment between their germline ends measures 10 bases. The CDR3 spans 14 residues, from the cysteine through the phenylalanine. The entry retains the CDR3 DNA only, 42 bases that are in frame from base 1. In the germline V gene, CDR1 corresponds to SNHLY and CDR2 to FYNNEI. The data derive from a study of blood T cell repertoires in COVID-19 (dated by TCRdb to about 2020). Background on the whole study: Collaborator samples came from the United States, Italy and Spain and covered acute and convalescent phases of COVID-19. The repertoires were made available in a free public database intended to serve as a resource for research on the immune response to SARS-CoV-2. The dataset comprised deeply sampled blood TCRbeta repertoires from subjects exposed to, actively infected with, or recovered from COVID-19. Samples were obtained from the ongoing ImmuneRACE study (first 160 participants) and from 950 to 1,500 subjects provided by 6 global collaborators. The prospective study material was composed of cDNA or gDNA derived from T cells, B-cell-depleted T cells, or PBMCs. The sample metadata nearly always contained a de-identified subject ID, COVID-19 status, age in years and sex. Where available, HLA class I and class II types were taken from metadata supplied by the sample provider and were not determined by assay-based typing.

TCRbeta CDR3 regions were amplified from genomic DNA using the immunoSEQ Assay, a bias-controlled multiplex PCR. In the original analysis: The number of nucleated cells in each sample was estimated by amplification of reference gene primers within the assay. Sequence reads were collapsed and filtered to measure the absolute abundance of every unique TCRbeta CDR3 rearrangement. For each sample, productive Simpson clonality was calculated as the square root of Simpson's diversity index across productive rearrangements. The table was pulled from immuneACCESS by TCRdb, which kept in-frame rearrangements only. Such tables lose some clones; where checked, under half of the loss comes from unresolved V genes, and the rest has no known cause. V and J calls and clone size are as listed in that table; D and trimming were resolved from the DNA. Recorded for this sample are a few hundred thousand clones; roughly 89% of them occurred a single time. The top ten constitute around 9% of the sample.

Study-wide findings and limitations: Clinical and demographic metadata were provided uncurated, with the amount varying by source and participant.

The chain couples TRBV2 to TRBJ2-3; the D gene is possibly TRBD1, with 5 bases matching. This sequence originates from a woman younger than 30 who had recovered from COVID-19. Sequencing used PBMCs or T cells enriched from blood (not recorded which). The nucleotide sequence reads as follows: TGTGCCAGCAGTGCAGGGCCGAACACAGATACGCAGTATTTT. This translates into CASSAGPNTDTQYF.